Presented here are 25 T cell receptor beta chains from one specimen sequenced in a study of neurological immune-mediated disorders. TCRdb reanalysed the 5' RACE reads using MiXCR and keeps one entry per CDR3 protein. The sample records about 62,000 distinct CDR3 sequences, around 4.8% being singletons. Sample: PBMCs. The origin of the receptors is a woman aged 50 to 60 with multiple sclerosis.

This clonotype was recorded at least ten times. The chain is built from TRBV6-4 and TRBJ2-1, with D maybe TRBD2 (6 bases). Germline V gives CDR1 MRHNA, CDR2 SNTAGT. V was clipped by 0 bases and J by 3 bases, with 9 bases between them. The CDR3 totals 15 residues. CDR3 DNA: TGTGCCAGCAGTGACTCGGCGGGAAACTACAATGAGCAGTTCTTC. Protein: CASSDSAGNYNEQFF.

There are many counts of this clonotype. This chain uses TRBV29-1 with TRBJ2-3; tentatively, D is TRBD1 or TRBD2 (5 bases each). Deletions cut 3 bases from V and 1 base from J, with 11 bases between. Germline CDR1 SQVTM, CDR2 ANQGSEA. The CDR3 has 14 residues. The chain's CDR3 is CSVDVRGGTDTQYF. The CDR3 coding sequence is TGCAGCGTTGACGTACGAGGGGGCACAGATACGCAGTATTTT.

In its sample, this clonotype was seen many times. The gene calls are TRBV25-1 and TRBJ2-7, with TRBD2 as a possible D gene (5 bases). This CDR3 region has 14 residues. Trimming stripped 8 bases from V and 1 base from J, with 15 bases between. Per the germline V gene, CDR1 is MGHDK and CDR2 is SYGVNS. The CDR3 here is CASGGNRISYEQYF. CDR3 coding DNA: TGTGCCAGCGGAGGAAACAGAATATCCTACGAGCAGTACTTC.

This clonotype was recorded a few times. The chain has TRBV4-1 and TRBJ2-3, with a possible D match to TRBD2 (5 bases). CDR3 size: 15 residues. The V end lost 1 base, the J end lost 0 bases, and 8 bases lay between the germline ends. CDR1 and CDR2 (germline): MGHRA, YSYEKL. CDR3 residues: CASSQGTASTDTQYF. As DNA, the CDR3 is TGCGCCAGCAGCCAAGGGACTGCTAGCACAGATACGCAGTATTTT.

There are many counts of this clonotype. The chain employs TRBV4-2 and TRBJ1-1, with 7 positions matching TRBD1. V dropped 4 bases and J dropped 1; count of bases not matched to a gene: 6. The CDR3 totals 15 residues. Germline CDR1 reads LGHNA; CDR2 reads YNFKEQ. The DNA of the CDR3 is TGTGCCAGCAGCCGACCGGGACAGCCGAACACTGAAGCTTTCTTT. This codes for CASSRPGQPNTEAFF.

This clonotype came up many times. The chain recombines TRBV6-2 or TRBV6-3 with TRBJ2-2, with a tentative D call TRBD1 (6 bases). V was clipped by 4 bases and J by 4 bases, with 13 bases between them. The germline V gene encodes CDR1 MNHEY and CDR2 SVGEGT. The CDR3 consists of 15 residues. Written as DNA, the CDR3 is TGTGCCAGCAGTTCCGGGACATCGAGCACCGGGGAGCTGTTTTTT. It yields the protein CASSSGTSSTGELFF.

Judged by abundance, this clonotype is medium-sized (0.01 to 0.1%). This rearrangement joins TRBV4-2 to TRBJ2-7; TRBD2 matches 11 bases. This CDR3 has 18 amino acids. With 3 bases clipped from V and 0 bases from J, the junction kept 10 bases outside the gene matches. The germline CDR1 and CDR2 sequences are LGHNA and YNFKEQ. In nucleotides, the CDR3 is TGTGCCAGCAGCCATTCCACACCGACTAGCGGGACCTCCTACGAGCAGTACTTC. Translated, it gives CASSHSTPTSGTSYEQYF.

This clonotype was observed at least ten times. The chain joins TRBV20-1 to TRBJ1-2, with TRBD1 matching over 9 bases. The CDR3 totals 14 residues. CDR1 and CDR2 (germline): DFQATT, SNEGSKA (reference sequence). Trimming cost V 4 bases and J 7 bases; bases outside gene matches: 10. The CDR3 loop is CSAIGRDRVRGYTF. CDR3 nucleotide sequence: TGCAGTGCTATTGGCCGGGACAGGGTACGTGGCTACACCTTC.

This clonotype was observed many times. This sequence joins TRBV12-3 or TRBV12-4 and TRBJ2-1; 10 nucleotides agree with TRBD2. The CDR3 has 14 residues. Trimming at V came to 6 bases and at J to 9 bases, leaving 8 bases not matched to a gene. The CDR3: CASRSLAGAAEQFF. The CDR3 bases are TGTGCCAGCAGGTCGCTAGCGGGGGCTGCTGAGCAGTTCTTC.

This clonotype was counted at least ten times. It may be a read error: a sequence one base away is much more abundant. The rearrangement links TRBV10-3 to TRBJ2-5; possibly TRBD1 for D (6 bases). V lost 2 bases, J lost 2 bases, and 12 bases lay in between. This CDR3 contains 15 residues. Germline lookup yields CDR1 ENHRY and CDR2 SYGVKD. The CDR3 sequence is CAISEGQTSQETQYF. The CDR3 DNA is TGTGCCATCAGTGAGGGACAGACTTCACAAGAGACCCAGTACTTC.

For this clonotype: This may be a read error: a much more frequent sequence differs by one nucleotide. This sequence joins TRBV5-1 and TRBJ1-1, with no clear D. Trimming pared 4 bases from V and 8 bases from J, leaving 21 bases between. Germline loops: CDR1 SGHRS, CDR2 YFSETQ. The CDR3 spans 15 residues. Here the CDR3 DNA reads TGCGCCAGCAGCGAGCAGCCGGGAAAATCATCCGAAGCTTTCTTT. Translation: CASSEQPGKSSEAFF.

At least ten counts were recorded for this clonotype. The chain combines TRBV5-1 with TRBJ2-6, with 15 bases fitting TRBD2. This CDR3 is 19 amino acids long. Germline lookup yields CDR1 SGHRS and CDR2 YFSETQ. Trimming at V came to 0 bases and at J to 2 bases, leaving 3 bases not matched to a gene. In DNA, the CDR3 is TGCGCCAGCAGCTTGGTGGGACTAGCGGGGGGAACTGGGGCCAACGTCCTGACTTTC. Translation: CASSLVGLAGGTGANVLTF.

In its sample, this clonotype was seen many times. The chain couples TRBV29-1 to TRBJ2-3; D unresolved. Germline V lookup: CDR1 SQVTM, CDR2 ANQGSEA. The CDR3 contains 13 residues. The V and J ends lost 6 bases and 5 bases respectively, with 15 bases between them. The CDR3 nucleotides are TGCAGCGTGGCCCCCACACACGGAGATACGCAGTATTTT. The encoded protein is CSVAPTHGDTQYF.

This clonotype was recorded at least ten times. V gene TRBV25-1 combines with J gene TRBJ2-3; the D is unclear. V gave up 0 bases and J gave up 4 bases, with 5 bases separating them. CDR1 and CDR2 (germline): MGHDK, SYGVNS. This CDR3 has 13 amino acids. CDR3 DNA: TGTGCCAGCAGTGAATACATGTCAGATACGCAGTATTTT. Its protein is CASSEYMSDTQYF.

This clonotype was detected many times. The genes are TRBV5-1 and TRBJ1-1, with TRBD1 matching 10 bases. J gave up 4 bases and V 3 bases, and 6 bases lay outside the gene matches. CDR3 length equals 15 residues. The germline CDR1 and CDR2 sequences are SGHRS and YFSETQ. The CDR3 reads CASSSGGQGSTEAFF. CDR3 in DNA: TGCGCCAGCAGCTCCGGGGGACAGGGGAGCACTGAAGCTTTCTTT.

This clonotype occurred many times. The chain joins TRBV9 to TRBJ2-3; D gene ambiguous. The V and J ends lost 4 bases and 2 bases respectively, with 11 bases between them. The length of the CDR3 is 14 residues. Germline-derived CDR1 and CDR2 are SGDLS and YYNGEE. The CDR3 region is CASSPHENTDTQYF. As DNA, the CDR3 is TGTGCCAGCAGCCCACACGAAAACACAGATACGCAGTATTTT.

The table lists this clonotype with many counts. This rearrangement joins TRBV20-1 to TRBJ2-7; D not certain. CDR1 is DFQATT, CDR2 SNEGSKA, per germline (reference sequence). The CDR3 length is 10 residues. CDR3 coding DNA: TGCGCGAGCAGAACCTACGAGCAGTACGTC. This codes for CASRTYEQYV.

Concerning this clonotype itself: With a much larger clone just one base away, this may be a read error. J is TRBJ1-1 and V is TRBV7-9; TRBD1 is a possible D gene (5 bases). This CDR3 spans 12 amino acids. The germline V gene encodes CDR1 SEHNR and CDR2 FQNEAQ (reference sequence). Written as DNA, the CDR3 is TGTACCAGCAGCTCCCGACAGATTGAAGCTTTCTTT. Protein: CTSSSRQIEAFF.

V is TRBV6-1 and J is TRBJ2-7; D is unresolved. V lost 5 bases, J lost 2 bases, and 10 bases lay in between. The germline CDR1 and CDR2 sequences are MNHNS and SASEGT. This CDR3 is 13 amino acids long. The DNA of the CDR3 is TGTGCCAGCAGTCCTAACACAGCCTACGAGCAGTACGTC. The encoded protein is CASSPNTAYEQYV.

This clonotype was observed at least ten times. J is TRBJ2-3 and V is TRBV29-1; D not certain. V lost 1 base, J lost 3 bases, and 5 bases lay in between. This CDR3 is built from 12 residues. Germline CDR1 reads SQVTM; CDR2 reads ANQGSEA. As DNA, the CDR3 is TGCAGCGTTGAAGTAGAGACAGATACGCAGTATTTT. Encoded protein: CSVEVETDTQYF.

The table lists this clonotype with many counts. V gene TRBV12-3 or TRBV12-4 combines with J gene TRBJ1-5; D is undetermined. V dropped 4 bases and J dropped 7 bases, with 8 bases sitting between them. There are 12 residues in the CDR3. CDR3 protein: CASSSRYQPQHF. CDR3 nucleotide sequence: TGTGCCAGCAGTTCGAGGTACCAGCCCCAGCATTTT.

This clonotype was observed at least ten times. J is TRBJ2-3 and V is TRBV10-3; 7 bases are a match to TRBD1. The CDR3 totals 16 residues. Germline trimming cut 4 bases from V and 2 bases from J; bases unmatched to any gene: 9. CDR1 is ENHRY and CDR2 is SYGVKD in the germline V gene. The CDR3 loop reads CAISVPLTGNTDTQYF. The CDR3 DNA follows: TGTGCCATCAGTGTCCCTTTGACAGGGAACACAGATACGCAGTATTTT.

The chain uses TRBV5-5 and TRBJ2-7; D perhaps matches TRBD2 (5 bases). This CDR3 comprises 13 residues. Between the trimmed V and J ends, which lost 4 bases and 7 bases, there was a span of 15 bases. The germline CDR1 and CDR2 sequences are SGHKS and YYEKEE (reference sequence). The CDR3 sequence is CASSPHVSGEQYF. CDR3 coding DNA: TGTGCCAGCAGCCCCCACGTGTCGGGAGAGCAGTACTTC.

The chain couples TRBV20-1 to TRBJ1-1, with 10 bases aligning to TRBD1. The germline V gene has CDR1 DFQATT and CDR2 SNEGSKA (reference sequence). The CDR3 is made up of 14 amino acids. V was pared by 4 bases and J by 4 bases, with 6 bases of the junction left unmatched. The CDR3 is CSAKTGTGATEAFF. The CDR3, as DNA: TGCAGTGCTAAGACCGGGACAGGGGCCACTGAAGCTTTCTTT.

This chain joins TRBV5-1 and TRBJ1-2; no clear D. The CDR3 contains 14 residues. The germline V gene encodes CDR1 SGHRS and CDR2 YFSETQ. Trimming left V 4 bases short and J 3 bases short, with 13 bases between. The CDR3 is CASSPDRSYYGYTF. The CDR3 DNA sequence: TGCGCCAGCAGCCCCGATCGGTCTTACTATGGCTACACCTTC.